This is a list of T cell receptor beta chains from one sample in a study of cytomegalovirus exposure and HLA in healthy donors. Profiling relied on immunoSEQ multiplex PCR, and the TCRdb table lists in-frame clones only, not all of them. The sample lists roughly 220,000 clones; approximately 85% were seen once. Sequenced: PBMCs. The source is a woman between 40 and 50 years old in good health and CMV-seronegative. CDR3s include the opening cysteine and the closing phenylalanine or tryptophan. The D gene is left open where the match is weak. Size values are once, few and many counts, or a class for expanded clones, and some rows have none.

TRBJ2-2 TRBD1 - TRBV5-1 CASSLSGGINTGELFF TGCGCCAGCAGCTTGTCAGGGGGCATAAACACCGGGGAGCTGTTTTTT
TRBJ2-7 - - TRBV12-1 CASSFQLGGSTSGIGEQYF TGTGCCAGCAGCTTTCAACTCGGTGGCTCGACTAGCGGGATTGGCGAGCAGTACTTC
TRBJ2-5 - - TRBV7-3 CASSLRFGETQYF TGTGCCAGCAGCTTAAGGTTCGGGGAGACCCAGTACTTC
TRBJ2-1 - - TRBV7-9 CASSLLGLQRWNEQFF TGTGCCAGCAGCTTACTGGGACTTCAACGGTGGAATGAGCAGTTCTTC
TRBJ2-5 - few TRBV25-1 CASSGWGDKSQETQYF TGTGCCAGCAGTGGCTGGGGGGATAAGAGCCAAGAGACCCAGTACTTC
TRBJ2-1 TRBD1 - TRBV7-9 CASSLGGQSRSSYNEQFF TGTGCCAGCAGCTTAGGGGGACAGTCCAGAAGCTCCTACAATGAGCAGTTCTTC
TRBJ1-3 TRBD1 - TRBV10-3 CAIRGQGAGNTIYF TGTGCCATCAGGGGACAGGGAGCTGGAAACACCATATATTTT
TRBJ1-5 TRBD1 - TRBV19 CASNEGTGSNQPQHF TGTGCCAGTAATGAAGGGACAGGGAGCAATCAGCCCCAGCATTTT
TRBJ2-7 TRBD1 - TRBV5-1 CASSLQGGPYEQYF TGCGCCAGCAGCTTACAGGGGGGTCCCTACGAGCAGTACTTC
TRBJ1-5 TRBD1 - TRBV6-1 CASSELQGLNQPQHF TGTGCCAGCAGTGAATTACAGGGGTTAAACCAGCCCCAGCATTTT
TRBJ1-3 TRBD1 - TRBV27 CASSWTGKGNTIYF TGTGCCAGCAGTTGGACAGGGAAGGGAAACACCATATATTTT
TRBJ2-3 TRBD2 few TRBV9 CASSVAGRVADTQYF TGTGCCAGCAGCGTCGCCGGGAGGGTAGCAGATACGCAGTATTTT
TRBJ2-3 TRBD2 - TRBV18 CASSPELAEPIFTDTQYF TGTGCCAGCTCACCAGAGCTAGCGGAACCTATATTCACAGATACGCAGTATTTT
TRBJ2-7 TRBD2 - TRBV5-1 CASSFSGTSGNEQYF TGCGCCAGCAGCTTTTCCGGGACTAGCGGGAACGAGCAGTACTTC
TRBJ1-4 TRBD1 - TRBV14 CASSQWTGGNEKLFF TGTGCCAGCAGCCAGTGGACAGGCGGAAATGAAAAACTGTTTTTT
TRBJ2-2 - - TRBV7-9 CASSFGGTGELFF TGTGCCAGCAGCTTCGGCGGCACCGGGGAGCTGTTTTTT
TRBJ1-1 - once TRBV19 CASSIDLGGTDAEAFF TGTGCCAGTAGTATAGATCTGGGAGGGACCGACGCTGAAGCTTTCTTT
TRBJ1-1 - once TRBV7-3 CASSLRGQNTEAFF TGTGCCAGCAGCTTACGAGGGCAGAACACTGAAGCTTTCTTT
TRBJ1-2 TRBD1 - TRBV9 CASSVATGSYGYTF TGTGCCAGCAGCGTAGCGACAGGGAGCTATGGCTACACCTTC
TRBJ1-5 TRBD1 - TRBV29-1 CSVEPGQEPPRIQPQHF TGCAGCGTTGAACCCGGACAGGAGCCCCCACGCATTCAGCCCCAGCATTTT
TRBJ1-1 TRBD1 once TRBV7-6 CASSPSDRVGTEAFF TGTGCCAGCAGCCCTAGTGACAGGGTCGGCACTGAAGCTTTCTTT
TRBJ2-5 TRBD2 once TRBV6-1 CASSPGLAGAETQYF TGTGCCAGCAGCCCGGGACTAGCGGGAGCAGAGACCCAGTACTTC
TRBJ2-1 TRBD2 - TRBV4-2 CASSQEVLAGGREQFF TGTGCCAGCAGCCAAGAGGTACTAGCGGGAGGACGGGAGCAGTTCTTC
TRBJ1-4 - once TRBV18 CASSPPAWEGTNEKLFF TGTGCCAGCTCACCACCGGCATGGGAGGGGACGAATGAAAAACTGTTTTTT
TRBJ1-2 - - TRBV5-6 CASSLYGALYGYTF TGTGCCAGCAGCTTATACGGAGCCCTCTATGGCTACACCTTC
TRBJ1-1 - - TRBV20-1 CSVGANTEAFF TGCAGTGTCGGAGCGAACACTGAAGCTTTCTTT
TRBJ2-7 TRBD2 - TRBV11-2 CASSSPGLVFEQYF TGTGCCAGCAGCTCGCCGGGACTAGTCTTCGAGCAGTACTTC
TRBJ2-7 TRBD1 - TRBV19 CASSASGGWVYEQYF TGTGCCAGTAGTGCATCAGGGGGTTGGGTCTACGAGCAGTACTTC
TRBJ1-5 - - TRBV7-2 CASSSGVGPQHF TGTGCCAGCAGCTCAGGGGTAGGCCCCCAGCATTTT